The 15 T cell receptor beta chains in this list originate from one sample, sequenced in a study of blood T cell repertoires in COVID-19 (dated by TCRdb to 2020 to 2022). The library was prepared using the immunoSEQ multiplex PCR assay. Held by TCRdb, this immuneACCESS table contains in-frame sequences only and omits some clones. Under half of the omission traces to an unresolved V gene where checked; the cause of the rest is unknown. A total of a few hundred thousand clones appear in this sample, more than 85% of them only once. The top ten clones comprise 5.2% of the sample. The sample consisted of peripheral blood. Receptors were obtained from a woman aged 60-70 years with COVID-19, enrolled during active disease.

This chain links TRBV28 with TRBJ2-4; D unclear. Germline V gives CDR1 MDHEN, CDR2 SYDVKM. The CDR3 consists of 13 residues. Trimming took off 7 bases at V and 3 bases at J, with 10 bases between the two ends. The CDR3 coding sequence is TGTGCCAGCACCTCGTCCGGCAAAAACATTCAGTACTTC. It specifies CASTSSGKNIQYF.

The rearrangement joins TRBV30 to TRBJ1-1; the D gene is possibly TRBD1 (5 bases). V lost 7 bases to trimming and J lost 9 bases, with 24 bases between them. CDR3 length: 14 residues. Germline-derived CDR1 and CDR2 are GTSNPN and SVGIG (reference sequence). The CDR3 region is CASSPPDSVRKAFF. The CDR3 bases are TGTGCCTCTTCCCCTCCAGACAGCGTAAGAAAAGCTTTCTTT.

The rearrangement uses TRBV5-5 and TRBJ1-6; 9 bases agree with TRBD1. This CDR3 region has 13 residues. Germline-derived CDR1 and CDR2 are SGHKS and YYEKEE (reference sequence). V trimming: 4 bases; J trimming: 10 bases; junction bases outside the gene matches: 3. The CDR3 sequence is CASSGTGFSPLHF. DNA for the CDR3: TGTGCCAGCAGCGGGACAGGGTTCTCACCCCTCCACTTT.

This clone was counted a single time. The chain joins TRBV6-1 to TRBJ1-1; D uncertain. Trimming pared 2 bases from V and 4 bases from J, leaving 11 bases between. The CDR3 totals 14 residues. CDR1 MNHNS and CDR2 SASEGT come from the germline V gene. The chain's CDR3 is CASSESGRSTEAFF. For the CDR3, the DNA is TGTGCCAGCAGTGAATCCGGGAGGTCCACTGAAGCTTTCTTT.

This clone was recorded only once. The chain couples TRBV19 to TRBJ1-1; 9 bases are shared with TRBD1. Germline trimming cut 7 bases from V and 1 base from J; bases unmatched to any gene: 10. The CDR3 runs to 16 residues. The germline V gene has CDR1 LNHDA and CDR2 SQIVND (reference sequence). The CDR3: CASKYTGTGTNTEAFF. CDR3 nucleotides: TGTGCCAGTAAATACACCGGGACAGGGACGAACACTGAAGCTTTCTTT.

V and J are TRBV5-1 and TRBJ2-5, with D possibly TRBD1 on 5 matching bases. This CDR3 has 14 amino acids. In germline, CDR1 is SGHRS, CDR2 YFSETQ. Trimming removed 0 bases at V and 7 bases at J, with 13 bases between. The CDR3 here is CASSLDGQGGTQYF. As DNA, the CDR3 is TGCGCCAGCAGCTTGGATGGGCAGGGTGGGACCCAGTACTTC.

This sequence joins TRBV6-5 and TRBJ2-7; D possibly corresponds to TRBD1 (6 bases). Germline V gene lookup returns CDR1 MNHEY and CDR2 SVGAGI. The CDR3 has 13 amino acids. The V gene lost 7 bases and the J gene lost 0 bases, with 10 bases spanning the gap. The CDR3 nucleotides are TGTGCCAGCAACCCGACAGGCTCCTACGAGCAGTACTTC. The encoded protein is CASNPTGSYEQYF.

The chain links TRBV10-1 to TRBJ2-7; TRBD2 matches at 9 bases. Germline values: CDR1 WNHNN, CDR2 SYGVQD (reference sequence). The CDR3 is 16 amino acids. J gave up 2 bases and V 0 bases, and 5 bases lay outside the gene matches. This CDR3 reads CASSESPSGKTYEQYF. CDR3 nucleotide sequence: TGCGCCAGCAGTGAGTCCCCTAGCGGGAAGACCTACGAGCAGTACTTC.

The sample holds a few counts of this clone. The CDR3 is CASSLGLGGATYEQYF. For the CDR3, the DNA is TGTGCCAGCAGCCTCGGGTTAGGCGGAGCAACCTACGAGCAGTACTTC. The chain carries TRBV9 and TRBJ2-7; D gene uncertain. Trimming took off 4 bases at V and 2 bases at J, with 19 bases between the two ends. The CDR3 sequence is 16 residues long. The V gene's germline CDR1 is SGDLS and CDR2 YYNGEE.

V usage is TRBV10-3 and J usage is TRBJ2-5; a weak D match, TRBD2 (6 bases). Germline V gene lookup returns CDR1 ENHRY and CDR2 SYGVKD. This CDR3 spans 13 amino acids. V lost 11 bases, J lost 5 bases, and 18 bases lay in between. CDR3 DNA: TGTGCCTCTCGGGCGGGAAGGGGTGAGACCCAGTACTTC. It encodes CASRAGRGETQYF.

The chain carries TRBV10-3 and TRBJ1-3; D is possibly TRBD1 (6 bases). The V and J ends lost 8 bases and 4 bases respectively, with 12 bases between them. Germline CDR1 reads ENHRY; CDR2 reads SYGVKD. CDR3 size: 13 residues. CDR3 DNA sequence: TGTGCCATCGCTCCGGGACAAGGAAACACCATATATTTT. Encoded protein: CAIAPGQGNTIYF.

To note about this clone: The identical CDR3 is also encoded by other nucleotide sequences in the sample. V gene TRBV6-5 combines with J gene TRBJ2-7; D remains ambiguous. Germline V gives CDR1 MNHEY, CDR2 SVGAGI. V was shortened by 7 bases and J by 5 bases, with 15 bases between the two germline ends. The CDR3 contains 13 residues. Here the CDR3 reads CASTRSVLHEQYF. DNA for the CDR3: TGTGCCAGCACTAGGTCGGTTTTGCACGAGCAGTACTTC.

The DNA of the CDR3 is TGTGCCAGCAGCCTACAGGGTTTAGCTTTCTTT. Protein sequence: CASSLQGLAFF. The chain recombines TRBV11-2 with TRBJ1-1; perhaps TRBD1 as D (6 bases). The CDR3 spans 11 residues. The germline V and J ends were trimmed by 5 bases and 10 bases, with 11 bases remaining between them. CDR1 SGHAT and CDR2 FQNNGV come from the germline V gene.

For this clone: The sample carries other DNA sequences with the same CDR3. The chain links TRBV6-2 or TRBV6-3 to TRBJ2-1; 10 positions match TRBD2. V shed 0 bases and J 10 bases; nucleotides not matched to a gene: 9. The CDR3 extends over 16 amino acids. Germline CDR1 MNHEY, CDR2 SVGEGT. The CDR3 nucleotides read TGTGCCAGCAGTTACTCGCGCCTAGCGGGAGTGGGGGAGCAGTTCTTC. Amino acids: CASSYSRLAGVGEQFF.

V and J are TRBV3-1 (or the pseudogene TRBV3-2) and TRBJ2-1, with D possibly matching TRBD2 (5 bases). V shed 6 bases and J shed 2 bases, with 11 bases lying between them. Germline CDR1 is LGHDT and CDR2 is YNNKEL (reference sequence). The CDR3 extends over 14 amino acids. CDR3 protein: CASRESGTYNEQFF. Written as DNA, the CDR3 is TGTGCCAGCAGGGAGAGCGGAACCTACAATGAGCAGTTCTTC.